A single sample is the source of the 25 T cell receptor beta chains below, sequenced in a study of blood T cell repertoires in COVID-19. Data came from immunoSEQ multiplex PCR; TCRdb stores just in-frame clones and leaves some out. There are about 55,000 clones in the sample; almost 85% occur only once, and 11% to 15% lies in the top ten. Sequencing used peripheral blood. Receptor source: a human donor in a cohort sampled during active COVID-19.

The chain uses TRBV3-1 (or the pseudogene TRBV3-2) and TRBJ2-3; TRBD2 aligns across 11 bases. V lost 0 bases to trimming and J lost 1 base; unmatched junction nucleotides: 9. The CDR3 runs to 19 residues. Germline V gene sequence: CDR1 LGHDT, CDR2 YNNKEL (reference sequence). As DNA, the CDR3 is TGTGCCAGCAGCCAAGATCCCATTAGCGGGGGGGCCGGCACAGATACGCAGTATTTT. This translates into CASSQDPISGGAGTDTQYF.

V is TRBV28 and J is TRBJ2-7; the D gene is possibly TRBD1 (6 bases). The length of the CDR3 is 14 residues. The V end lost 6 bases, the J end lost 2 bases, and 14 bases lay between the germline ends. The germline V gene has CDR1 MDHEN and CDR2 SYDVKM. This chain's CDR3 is CASRGYRDTYEQYF. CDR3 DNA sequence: TGTGCCAGCAGAGGATACAGGGACACCTACGAGCAGTACTTC.

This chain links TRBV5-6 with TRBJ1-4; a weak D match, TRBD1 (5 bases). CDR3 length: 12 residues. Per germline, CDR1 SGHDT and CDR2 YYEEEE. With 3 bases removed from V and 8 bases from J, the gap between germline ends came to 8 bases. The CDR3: CASSSYREKLFF. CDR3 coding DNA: TGTGCCAGCAGCTCCTACAGGGAAAAACTGTTTTTT.

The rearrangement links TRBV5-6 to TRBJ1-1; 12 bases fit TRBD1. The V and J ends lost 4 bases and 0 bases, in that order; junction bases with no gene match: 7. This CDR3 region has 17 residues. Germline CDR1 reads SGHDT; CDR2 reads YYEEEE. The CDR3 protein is CASSVAGTGGLNTEAFF. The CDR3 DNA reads TGTGCCAGCAGCGTCGCCGGGACAGGGGGCCTGAACACTGAAGCTTTCTTT. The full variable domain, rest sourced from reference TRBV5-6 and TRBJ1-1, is DAGVTQSPTHLIKTRGQQVTLRCSPKSGHDTVSWYQQALGQGPQFIFQYYEEEERQRGNFPDRFSGHQFPNYSSELNVNALLLGDSALYLCASSVAGTGGLNTEAFFGQGTRLTVV.

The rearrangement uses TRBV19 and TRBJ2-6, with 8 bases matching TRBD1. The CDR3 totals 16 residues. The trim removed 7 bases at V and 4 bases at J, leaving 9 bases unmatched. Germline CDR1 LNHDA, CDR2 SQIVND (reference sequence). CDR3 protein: CASKPGGSEGANVLTF. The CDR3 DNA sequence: TGTGCCAGTAAGCCAGGGGGCTCGGAAGGGGCCAACGTCCTGACTTTC.

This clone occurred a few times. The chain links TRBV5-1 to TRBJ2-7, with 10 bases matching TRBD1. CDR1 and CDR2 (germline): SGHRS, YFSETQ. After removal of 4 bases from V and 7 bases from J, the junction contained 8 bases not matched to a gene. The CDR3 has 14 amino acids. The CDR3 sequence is CASSKTGGVAEQYF. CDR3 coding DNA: TGCGCCAGCAGCAAGACAGGGGGCGTTGCGGAGCAGTACTTC.

CDR3 in DNA: TGTGCCAGCAGTGAAGCGGGAGGCAGCACAGATACGCAGTATTTT. Amino acids: CASSEAGGSTDTQYF. This chain uses TRBV25-1 with TRBJ2-3; 8 bases are shared with TRBD2. V was clipped by 2 bases and J by 0 bases; unmatched bases: 1. The CDR3 sequence is 15 residues long. Germline CDR1 MGHDK, CDR2 SYGVNS. The full variable domain, rest sourced from reference TRBV25-1 and TRBJ2-3, is EADIYQTPRYLVIGTGKKITLECSQTMGHDKMYWYQQDPGMELHLIHYSYGVNSTEKGDLSSESTVSRIRTEHFPLTLESARPSHTSQYLCASSEAGGSTDTQYFGPGTRLTVL.

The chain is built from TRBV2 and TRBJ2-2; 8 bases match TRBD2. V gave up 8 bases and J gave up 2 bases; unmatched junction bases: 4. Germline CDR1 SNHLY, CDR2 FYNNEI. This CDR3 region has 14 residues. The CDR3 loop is CASRAGDNTGELFF. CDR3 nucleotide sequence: TGTGCCAGCCGAGCGGGAGACAACACCGGGGAGCTGTTTTTT.

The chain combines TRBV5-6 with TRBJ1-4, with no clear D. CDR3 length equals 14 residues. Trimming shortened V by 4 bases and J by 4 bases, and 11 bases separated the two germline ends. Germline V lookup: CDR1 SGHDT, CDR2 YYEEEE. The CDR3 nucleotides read TGTGCCAGCAGCCAGACCGGGGATAATGAAAAACTGTTTTTT. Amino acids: CASSQTGDNEKLFF.

The CDR3 reads CASSFLLQGGVGREQYF. In DNA form, the CDR3 reads TGTGCCAGCAGTTTCCTCCTCCAGGGGGGTGTGGGGCGGGAGCAGTACTTC. The chain carries TRBV28 and TRBJ2-7; D is possibly TRBD1 (7 bases). This CDR3 comprises 17 residues. V gave up 3 bases and J gave up 7 bases, with 25 bases separating them. Germline V lookup: CDR1 MDHEN, CDR2 SYDVKM.

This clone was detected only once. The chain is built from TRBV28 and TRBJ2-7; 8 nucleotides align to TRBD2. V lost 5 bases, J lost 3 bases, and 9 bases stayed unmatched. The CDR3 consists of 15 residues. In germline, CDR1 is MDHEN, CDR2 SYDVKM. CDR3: CASSLRRGAVYEQYF. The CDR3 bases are TGTGCCAGCAGTCTGAGGCGGGGGGCAGTCTACGAGCAGTACTTC. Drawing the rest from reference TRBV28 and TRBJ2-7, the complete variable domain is DVKVTQSSRYLVKRTGEKVFLECVQDMDHENMFWYRQDPGLGLRLIYFSYDVKMKEKGDIPEGYSVSREKKERFSLILESASTNQTSMYLCASSLRRGAVYEQYFGPGTRLTVT.

The CDR3 is CASSYSGTGASEAFF. For the CDR3, the DNA is TGTGCCAGCAGTTATTCCGGGACAGGGGCTTCTGAAGCTTTCTTT. This chain connects TRBV6-2 or TRBV6-3 to TRBJ1-1, with 10 bases identical to TRBD1. There are 15 residues in the CDR3. CDR1 is MNHEY, CDR2 SVGEGT, per germline. Germline trimming cut 3 bases from V and 6 bases from J; bases unmatched to any gene: 7.

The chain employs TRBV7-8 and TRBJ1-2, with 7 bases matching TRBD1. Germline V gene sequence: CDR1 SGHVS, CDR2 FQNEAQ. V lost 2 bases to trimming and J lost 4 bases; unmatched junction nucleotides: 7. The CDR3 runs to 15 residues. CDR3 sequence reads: CASSLRDSSPYGYTF. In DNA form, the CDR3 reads TGTGCCAGCAGCTTACGGGACAGTTCTCCCTATGGCTACACCTTC.

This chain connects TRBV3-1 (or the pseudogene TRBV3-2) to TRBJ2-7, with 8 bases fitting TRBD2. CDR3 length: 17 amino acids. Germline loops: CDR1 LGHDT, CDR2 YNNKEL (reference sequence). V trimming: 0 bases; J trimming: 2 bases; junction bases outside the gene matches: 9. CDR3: CASSQEERIAGTYEQYF. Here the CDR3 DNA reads TGTGCCAGCAGCCAAGAGGAGAGGATAGCGGGAACCTACGAGCAGTACTTC.

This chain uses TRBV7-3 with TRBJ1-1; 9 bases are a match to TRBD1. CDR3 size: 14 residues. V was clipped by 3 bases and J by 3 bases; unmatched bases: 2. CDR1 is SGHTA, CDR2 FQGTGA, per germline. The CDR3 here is CASSFGQGHTEAFF. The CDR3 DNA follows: TGTGCCAGCAGCTTTGGACAGGGGCACACTGAAGCTTTCTTT.

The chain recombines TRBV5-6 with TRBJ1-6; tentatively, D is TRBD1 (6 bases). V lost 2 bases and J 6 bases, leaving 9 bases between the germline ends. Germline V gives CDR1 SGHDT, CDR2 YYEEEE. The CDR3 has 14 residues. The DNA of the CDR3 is TGTGCCAGCAGCTTCAGGGGCCTTAATTCACCCCTCCACTTT. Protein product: CASSFRGLNSPLHF.

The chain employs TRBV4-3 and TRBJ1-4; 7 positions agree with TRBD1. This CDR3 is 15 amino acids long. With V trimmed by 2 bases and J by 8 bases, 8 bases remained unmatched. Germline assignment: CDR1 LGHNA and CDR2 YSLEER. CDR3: CASSQRPDRDEKLFF. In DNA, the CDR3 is TGCGCCAGCAGCCAAAGACCCGACAGGGACGAAAAACTGTTTTTT.

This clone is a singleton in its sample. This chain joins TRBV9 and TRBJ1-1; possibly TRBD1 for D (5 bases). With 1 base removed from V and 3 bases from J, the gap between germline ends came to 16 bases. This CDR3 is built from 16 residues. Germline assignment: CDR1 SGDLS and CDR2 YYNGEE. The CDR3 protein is CASSVREGTGDTEAFF. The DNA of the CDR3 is TGTGCCAGCAGCGTAAGGGAAGGAACGGGGGACACTGAAGCTTTCTTT.

Here the CDR3 DNA reads TGTGCCATCAGTGAAAAGGGGCTTGAGCAGTTCTTC. Its translation: CAISEKGLEQFF. This rearrangement joins TRBV10-3 to TRBJ2-1, with D maybe TRBD1 (5 bases). The CDR3 loop spans 12 amino acids. The V and J ends lost 3 bases and 9 bases respectively, with 9 bases between them. CDR1 and CDR2 from the germline V gene are ENHRY and SYGVKD.

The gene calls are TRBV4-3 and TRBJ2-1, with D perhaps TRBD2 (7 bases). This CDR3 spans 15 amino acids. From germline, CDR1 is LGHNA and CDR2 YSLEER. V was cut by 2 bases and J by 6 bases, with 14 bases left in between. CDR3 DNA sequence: TGCGCCAGCAGCCAAAGGGGGGGTTTTGGCAATGAGCAGTTCTTC. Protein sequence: CASSQRGGFGNEQFF.

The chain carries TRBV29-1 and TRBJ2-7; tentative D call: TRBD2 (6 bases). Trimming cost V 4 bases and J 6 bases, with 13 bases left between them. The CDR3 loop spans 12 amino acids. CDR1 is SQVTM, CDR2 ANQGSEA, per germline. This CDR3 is CSVAGRAGEQYF. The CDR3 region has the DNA TGCAGCGTTGCAGGGAGAGCGGGCGAGCAGTACTTC.

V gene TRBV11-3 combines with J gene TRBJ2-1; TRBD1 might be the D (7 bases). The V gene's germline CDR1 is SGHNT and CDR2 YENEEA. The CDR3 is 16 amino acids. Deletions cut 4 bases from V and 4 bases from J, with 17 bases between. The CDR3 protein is CASSSGVRGLYNEQFF. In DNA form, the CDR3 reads TGTGCCAGCAGCTCGGGGGTTAGGGGGCTTTACAATGAGCAGTTCTTC.

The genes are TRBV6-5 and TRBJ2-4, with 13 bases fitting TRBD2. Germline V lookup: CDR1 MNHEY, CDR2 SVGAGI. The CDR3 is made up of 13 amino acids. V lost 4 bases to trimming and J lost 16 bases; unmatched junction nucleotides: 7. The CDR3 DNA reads TGTGCCAGCAGTTCCGGGACTAGCGGGGAGAGTTACTTC. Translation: CASSSGTSGESYF.

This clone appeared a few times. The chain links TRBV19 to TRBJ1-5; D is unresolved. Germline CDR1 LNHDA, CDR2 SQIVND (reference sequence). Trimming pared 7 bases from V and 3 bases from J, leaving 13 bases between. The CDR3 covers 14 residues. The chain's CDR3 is CASKLAPANQPQHF. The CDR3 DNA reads TGTGCCAGTAAACTCGCACCCGCCAATCAGCCCCAGCATTTT.

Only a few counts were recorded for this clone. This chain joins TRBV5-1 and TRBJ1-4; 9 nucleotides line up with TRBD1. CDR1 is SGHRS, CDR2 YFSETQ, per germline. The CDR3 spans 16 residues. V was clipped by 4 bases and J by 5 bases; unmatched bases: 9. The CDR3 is CASSPGRTGENEKLFF. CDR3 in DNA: TGCGCCAGCAGCCCCGGACGGACAGGGGAAAATGAAAAACTGTTTTTT.